The 27 T cell receptor beta chains below come from one sample, sequenced in a study of PD-1 blockade in classical Hodgkin lymphoma. After autologous stem cell transplantation all patients relapsed, and prior brentuximab vedotin exposure differed between cohorts. Sequencing was performed with immunoSEQ multiplex PCR; in TCRdb, only in-frame clones are kept and a portion is missing. This table has roughly 81,000 clones, over 90% appearing once. Sequencing used peripheral blood mononuclear cells (PBMCs), obtained before the second cycle of nivolumab. Receptors were obtained from a human donor with classical Hodgkin lymphoma.

J is TRBJ2-6 and V is TRBV7-8; 7 bases match TRBD2. Germline V gives CDR1 SGHVS, CDR2 FQNEAQ. Germline trimming cut 8 bases from V and 0 bases from J; bases unmatched to any gene: 13. CDR3 length equals 18 residues. CDR3: CASPALGRGASGANVLTF. In DNA, the CDR3 is TGTGCCAGCCCAGCTTTAGGGAGGGGAGCCTCTGGGGCCAACGTCCTGACTTTC.

The V call is TRBV11-3, the J call TRBJ2-7; 7 bases align to TRBD1. Germline trimming cut 3 bases from V and 6 bases from J; bases unmatched to any gene: 2. There are 12 residues in the CDR3. Germline CDR1 is SGHNT and CDR2 is YENEEA. CDR3 coding DNA: TGTGCCAGCAGCTTGACAGGGTTCGAGCAGTACTTC. Protein product: CASSLTGFEQYF.

This chain links TRBV7-2 with TRBJ2-7; the match to TRBD2 covers 8 bases. Trimming cost V 2 bases and J 3 bases; bases outside gene matches: 0. The germline CDR1 and CDR2 sequences are SGHTA and FQGNSA. The CDR3 is made up of 13 amino acids. The CDR3 is CASSLSGSYEQYF. CDR3 coding DNA: TGTGCCAGCAGCTTAAGCGGGAGCTACGAGCAGTACTTC.

The rearrangement links TRBV11-2 to TRBJ2-7; 12 nucleotides line up with TRBD2. CDR3 length: 15 amino acids. The germline gives CDR1 SGHAT, CDR2 FQNNGV. V lost 0 bases to trimming and J lost 4 bases; unmatched junction nucleotides: 1. The CDR3 loop reads CASSLELAGGYEQYF. The CDR3 DNA follows: TGTGCCAGCAGCTTAGAACTAGCGGGAGGATACGAGCAGTACTTC. Combining the CDR3 with reference TRBV11-2 and TRBJ2-7 gives the whole variable domain EAGVAQSPRYKIIEKRQSVAFWCNPISGHATLYWYQQILGQGPKLLIQFQNNGVVDDSQLPKDRFSAERLKGVDSTLKIQPAKLEDSAVYLCASSLELAGGYEQYFGPGTRLTVT.

The chain recombines TRBV7-2 with TRBJ1-5, with TRBD1 matching 8 bases. Germline assignment: CDR1 SGHTA and CDR2 FQGNSA. CDR3 length: 15 amino acids. Germline trimming cut 5 bases from V and 7 bases from J; bases unmatched to any gene: 10. CDR3 sequence: CASSADRGLGQPQHF. CDR3 DNA sequence: TGTGCCAGCAGCGCCGACAGGGGACTAGGACAGCCCCAGCATTTT.

The gene calls are TRBV29-1 and TRBJ2-7, with D perhaps TRBD1 (6 bases). The CDR3 covers 12 residues. CDR1 and CDR2 from the germline V gene are SQVTM and ANQGSEA. Here the CDR3 reads CSALDRTYEQYF. CDR3 nucleotides: TGCAGTGCCCTGGACAGAACCTACGAGCAGTACTTC.

Comments on this clone: One end of the junction fails to match germline, which may point to a read error. This sequence joins TRBV7-7 and TRBJ2-3, with 11 nucleotides matching TRBD2. CDR3 length: 15 residues. The V gene's germline CDR1 is SSHAT and CDR2 FNYEAQ (reference sequence). The CDR3 bases are TGTGCTAGCAGCCAGGGACTAGCGGGCACAGATACGCAGTATTTT. Its protein is CASSQGLAGTDTQYF.

This sequence joins TRBV28 and TRBJ2-7; D remains unclear. V was trimmed by 5 bases and J by 3 bases, leaving 14 bases between them. CDR3 length equals 14 residues. Germline CDR1 MDHEN, CDR2 SYDVKM. The CDR3 sequence is CASSLRNVYYEQYF. In DNA, the CDR3 is TGTGCCAGCAGTCTTAGGAACGTTTACTACGAGCAGTACTTC.

The genes are TRBV5-1 and TRBJ2-7; 9 bases line up with TRBD1. The CDR3 is made up of 14 amino acids. Germline trimming cut 2 bases from V and 2 bases from J; bases unmatched to any gene: 2. CDR1 and CDR2 from the germline V gene are SGHRS and YFSETQ. This CDR3 is CASSFTGGAYEQYF. The CDR3 DNA reads as TGCGCCAGCAGCTTCACAGGGGGCGCCTACGAGCAGTACTTC.

The V call is TRBV5-4, the J call TRBJ2-7; D remains unclear. Trimming took off 3 bases at V and 5 bases at J, with 18 bases between the two ends. The CDR3 is 15 residues long. Germline loops: CDR1 SGHNT, CDR2 YYREEE (reference sequence). CDR3 region: CASSWGRPPSHEQYF. CDR3 nucleotides: TGTGCCAGCAGCTGGGGTAGGCCACCCTCTCACGAGCAGTACTTC. Complete variable domain (other parts from reference TRBV5-4 and TRBJ2-7): ETGVTQSPTHLIKTRGQQVTLRCSSQSGHNTVSWYQQALGQGPQFIFQYYREEENGRGNFPPRFSGLQFPNYSSELNVNALELDDSALYLCASSWGRPPSHEQYFGPGTRLTVT.

The chain links TRBV7-7 to TRBJ2-7; TRBD1 matches at 10 bases. Germline V CDR1 and CDR2: SSHAT, FNYEAQ (reference sequence). This CDR3 comprises 15 residues. V lost 5 bases to trimming and J lost 3 bases; unmatched junction nucleotides: 7. Here the CDR3 DNA reads TGTGCCAGCAGCGAGGGACAGGGGACCCGCTACGAGCAGTACTTC. Translating gives CASSEGQGTRYEQYF.

The V gene is TRBV29-1, the J gene TRBJ1-2, with 7 bases lining up with TRBD1. The V gene end was trimmed by 4 bases and the J gene end by 2 bases; junction bases not matched to a gene: 7. The CDR3 totals 14 residues. In germline, CDR1 is SQVTM, CDR2 ANQGSEA. The CDR3 protein is CSVAGDSPNYGYTF. In nucleotides, the CDR3 is TGCAGCGTTGCGGGGGACAGCCCCAACTATGGCTACACCTTC.

This clone was counted between two and nine times. The chain joins TRBV5-1 to TRBJ1-1; no clear D. Between the trimmed V and J ends, which lost 4 bases and 4 bases, there was a span of 14 bases. This CDR3 contains 14 residues. CDR1 SGHRS and CDR2 YFSETQ come from the germline V gene. The CDR3 DNA reads as TGCGCCAGCAGCCTCAACCTAAGATCCACTGAAGCTTTCTTT. This sequence encodes CASSLNLRSTEAFF.

V gene TRBV4-1 combines with J gene TRBJ2-7, with 9 nucleotides matching TRBD1. The ends lost 5 bases at V and 2 bases at J; junction bases unmatched: 7. The CDR3 is made up of 15 amino acids. CDR1 and CDR2 from the germline V gene are MGHRA and YSYEKL. CDR3 residues: CASSYPGQGTYEQYF. CDR3 nucleotide sequence: TGCGCCAGCAGCTACCCGGGACAGGGAACCTACGAGCAGTACTTC.

This clone came up once. V gene TRBV7-2 combines with J gene TRBJ2-7; D possibly matches TRBD1 or TRBD2 (5 bases each). Looked up from germline, CDR1 is SGHTA and CDR2 is FQGNSA. The CDR3 is made up of 15 amino acids. The V gene lost 5 bases and the J gene lost 1 base, with 15 bases spanning the gap. This chain's CDR3 is CASSNQPGPSYEQYF. For the CDR3, the DNA is TGTGCCAGCAGCAACCAACCGGGACCGTCCTACGAGCAGTACTTC. Using reference TRBV7-2 and TRBJ2-7 for the parts outside the CDR3, the full variable domain is GAGVSQSPSNKVTEKGKDVELRCDPISGHTALYWYRQSLGQGLEFLIYFQGNSAPDKSGLPSDRFSAERTGGSVSTLTIQRTQQEDSAVYLCASSNQPGPSYEQYFGPGTRLTVT.

V usage is TRBV5-1 and J usage is TRBJ2-7, with D perhaps TRBD2 (6 bases). The germline CDR1 and CDR2 sequences are SGHRS and YFSETQ. With 0 bases removed from V and 0 bases from J, the gap between germline ends came to 16 bases. The CDR3 extends over 17 amino acids. CDR3 region: CASSLDRRGESSYEQYF. The CDR3 region has the DNA TGCGCCAGCAGCTTGGACAGGAGGGGAGAAAGCTCCTACGAGCAGTACTTC.

The genes are TRBV25-1 and TRBJ1-2; possible D gene TRBD1, 5 bases. V gave up 0 bases and J gave up 9 bases, with 11 bases separating them. This CDR3 is built from 13 residues. The germline gives CDR1 MGHDK, CDR2 SYGVNS. The CDR3 bases are TGTGCCAGCAGTGAATATTCAGGACAACGCTACACCTTC. Its protein product is CASSEYSGQRYTF.

Note on this clone: The junction does not match germline at one end; this may be a read error. J is TRBJ2-2 and V is TRBV4-2; TRBD2 aligns across 8 bases. This CDR3 has 16 residues. Germline V gives CDR1 LGHNA, CDR2 YNFKEQ. CDR3 region: CASTQLAAANTGELFF. CDR3 DNA: TGTGCCAGCACCCAACTAGCGGCTGCGAACACCGGGGAGCTGTTTTTT.

V gene TRBV5-5 combines with J gene TRBJ2-7, with D possibly TRBD1 on 5 matching bases. Germline V gives CDR1 SGHKS, CDR2 YYEKEE (reference sequence). The germline V and J ends were trimmed by 4 bases and 1 base, with 15 bases remaining between them. This CDR3 spans 15 amino acids. CDR3 bases: TGTGCCAGCAGCCGGATAGGGGATCTATCCTACGAGCAGTACTTC. Its translation is CASSRIGDLSYEQYF. Based on the CDR3 plus reference TRBV5-5 and TRBJ2-7, the full variable domain is DAGVTQSPTHLIKTRGQQVTLRCSPISGHKSVSWYQQVLGQGPQFIFQYYEKEERGRGNFPDRFSARQFPNYSSELNVNALLLGDSALYLCASSRIGDLSYEQYFGPGTRLTVT.

V gene TRBV28 combines with J gene TRBJ2-3; D tentatively reads TRBD1 or TRBD2 (5 bases each). Trimming shortened V by 1 base and J by 0 bases, and 8 bases separated the two germline ends. Germline CDR1 reads MDHEN; CDR2 reads SYDVKM. The CDR3 length is 15 residues. DNA of the CDR3: TGTGCCAGCAGTTTATTCGGGGCTAGCACAGATACGCAGTATTTT. Translated, it gives CASSLFGASTDTQYF.

The chain employs TRBV5-5 and TRBJ1-1; D gene ambiguous. The length of the CDR3 is 16 residues. Trimming pared 0 bases from V and 0 bases from J, leaving 12 bases between. The germline gives CDR1 SGHKS, CDR2 YYEKEE (reference sequence). For the CDR3, the DNA is TGTGCCAGCAGCTTGGCTCCGGCGGGAATGAACACTGAAGCTTTCTTT. Its translation: CASSLAPAGMNTEAFF.

V is TRBV1 and J is TRBJ2-5; the tabulated D call, TRBD2, remains unverified against the DNA. TRBV1 is termed a pseudogene. The CDR3 is 17 amino acids. The CDR3 nucleotides read TGCACCAGCAGCCAAGAACCCACGGCTAGCAGCGCGGAGACCCAGTACTTC. This encodes CTSSQEPTASSAETQYF.

The chain carries TRBV5-6 and TRBJ2-7; D remains unclear. Trimming cost V 2 bases and J 5 bases, with 8 bases left between them. Germline assignment: CDR1 SGHDT and CDR2 YYEEEE. The length of the CDR3 is 12 residues. The CDR3 DNA follows: TGTGCCAGCAGCTTCTTAGACCACGAGCAGTACTTC. It translates to CASSFLDHEQYF.

The V gene is TRBV6-6, the J gene TRBJ2-2, with D possibly being TRBD2 (6 bases). The CDR3 spans 14 residues. Germline V gene lookup returns CDR1 MNHNY and CDR2 SVGAGI (reference sequence). With 2 bases removed from V and 4 bases from J, the gap between germline ends came to 8 bases. CDR3 sequence (DNA): TGTGCCAGCAGTTACGTCGGGAGCACCGGGGAGCTGTTTTTT. Translating it yields CASSYVGSTGELFF.

The rearrangement links TRBV30 to TRBJ2-3; either TRBD1 or TRBD2 may fit D (5 bases each). The CDR3 has 14 amino acids. Trimming took off 3 bases at V and 1 base at J, with 11 bases between the two ends. Germline V lookup: CDR1 GTSNPN, CDR2 SVGIG (reference sequence). The CDR3 sequence is CAWRTGTRTDTQYF. The CDR3 DNA reads as TGTGCCTGGAGAACCGGGACCCGCACAGATACGCAGTATTTT.

The V call is TRBV11-1, the J call TRBJ2-7, with 8 bases aligning to TRBD1. Losses at the gene ends were 4 bases for V and 1 base for J; bases not matched to a gene: 3. The CDR3 contains 14 residues. Germline CDR1 and CDR2: SGHAT and FQDESV (reference sequence). The CDR3 sequence: CASSWTGKSYEQYF. The CDR3 DNA reads as TGTGCCAGCAGCTGGACAGGGAAATCCTACGAGCAGTACTTC.

This sequence joins TRBV5-1 and TRBJ1-4; 11 bases fit TRBD1. The CDR3 length is 16 residues. The V gene end was trimmed by 5 bases and the J gene end by 4 bases; junction bases not matched to a gene: 7. Germline lookup yields CDR1 SGHRS and CDR2 YFSETQ. CDR3 DNA: TGCGCCAGCAGACAGGACAGGGGGCTCGGTAATGAAAAACTGTTTTTT. It codes for CASRQDRGLGNEKLFF.